These 15 T cell receptor beta chains share one sample of origin, sequenced in a study of tissue T cells after allogeneic stem cell transplantation. The method was immunoSEQ multiplex PCR; TCRdb's version includes in-frame clones alone and lacks a portion of them. The table has more than 45,000 clones, about three quarters seen once; the top ten hold about 0.55%. The sequencing sample was made of sorted cells pooled from one or two spleens. All receptors derive from a pool of C57BL/6 mice in good health.

This clone showed up just a few times. Genes and germline are mouse. The read ends 1 residue shy of where the CDR3 ends; the end is completed using the germline J gene. J is TRBJ2-7 and V is TRBV5, with TRBD2 matching 7 bases. CDR3 length: 12 residues. Germline CDR1 LGHNA, CDR2 YNLKQL (reference sequence). V gave up 0 bases and J gave up 7 bases; unmatched junction bases: 0. CDR3 sequence reads: CASSQDWGEQYF. The part of the CDR3 DNA that was read is TGTGCCAGCAGCCAAGACTGGGGGGAACAGTAC.

As to this clone: Genes and germline are mouse. The CDR3 end lies 1 residue beyond the end of the read and is filled in from the germline J gene. The J gene is TRBJ1-4, the V gene TRBV3; D is perhaps TRBD1 (5 bases). CDR1 SNHLY and CDR2 FYNGKV come from the germline V gene (reference sequence). The CDR3 is 12 amino acids. With 3 bases removed from V and 7 bases from J, the gap between germline ends came to 6 bases. CDR3 sequence reads: CASSFGGERLFF. The sequenced CDR3 bases are TGTGCCAGCAGCTTCGGGGGCGAAAGATTATTT.

Worth noting for this clone: Genes and germline come from the mouse. The observed sequence ends 1 residue before the CDR3 terminus, with the missing tail filled in from the germline J gene. This chain connects TRBV16 to TRBJ2-5; TRBD2 matches 8 bases. The germline V gene has CDR1 SGHSA and CDR2 FRNQAP. This CDR3 region has 14 residues. V trimming: 3 bases; J trimming: 3 bases; junction bases outside the gene matches: 2. CDR3 bases read: TGTGCAAGCAGCTTCTACTGGGGGCAAGACACCCAGTAC. Protein product: CASSFYWGQDTQY. The CDR3 as a whole reads CASSFYWGQDTQYF.

This clone was seen more than once but under ten times. Gene names and germline refer to mouse. The read ends 1 residue before the CDR3 terminus; that terminus is restored from the germline J gene. The V and J genes are TRBV13-3 and TRBJ2-7; D may be TRBD1 (6 bases). CDR3 size: 11 residues. Germline CDR1 reads NNHDY; CDR2 reads SYVADS. V was cut by 7 bases and J by 2 bases, with 7 bases left in between. The CDR3 DNA, read in part, is TGTGCCAGCCGGGACACCTATGAACAGTAC. Its protein is CASRDTYEQY. The whole CDR3 protein is CASRDTYEQYF.

Comments on this clone: Here the gene names and germline are mouse. The read ends 1 residue early relative to the CDR3; the germline J gene fills the gap. The chain links TRBV13-3 to TRBJ1-6; 10 bases fit TRBD1. TRBJ1-6 is given ORF status, its function remaining uncertain. The V gene end was trimmed by 3 bases and the J gene end by 11 bases; junction bases not matched to a gene: 8. This CDR3 comprises 15 residues. Germline CDR1 reads NNHDY; CDR2 reads SYVADS. CDR3: CASSALDRGRAPLYF. The CDR3 DNA, read in part, is TGTGCCAGCAGTGCCCTCGACAGGGGGCGGGCGCCCCTCTAC.

Regarding this clone: The gene names here belong to mouse. The read ends 1 residue shy of where the CDR3 ends; the end is completed using the germline J gene. Other nucleotide sequences from this sample produce the same CDR3. The V call is TRBV2, the J call TRBJ2-2, with D possibly TRBD2 on 6 matching bases. This CDR3 is built from 14 residues. V was clipped by 1 base and J by 3 bases, with 6 bases between them. The germline V gene encodes CDR1 LGHNA and CDR2 YSYQKL. The chain's CDR3 is CASSQGGDTGQLYF. The CDR3 bases that were read are TGTGCCAGCAGCCAAGGGGGGGACACCGGGCAGCTCTAC.

Concerning this clone: Mouse gene names and germline throughout. The read falls 1 residue short of the CDR3 end, and the missing part is taken from the germline J gene. J is TRBJ2-7 and V is TRBV4, with D perhaps matching TRBD1 (6 bases). Deletions cut 5 bases from V and 2 bases from J, with 13 bases between. Germline V gives CDR1 LGHDT, CDR2 YNNKQL (reference sequence). This CDR3 spans 14 amino acids. The CDR3 DNA, read in part, is TGTGCCAGCAGCCCCCGTCAGGGGACCTATGAACAGTAC. Protein product: CASSPRQGTYEQY. The full CDR3 protein is CASSPRQGTYEQYF.

Note on this clone: Genes and germline are mouse. The sequenced fragment ends 1 residue before the CDR3 boundary, so the rest is inferred from the germline J gene. This rearrangement joins TRBV2 to TRBJ1-4, with D perhaps matching TRBD1 (5 bases). Germline V lookup: CDR1 LGHNA, CDR2 YSYQKL. Deletions cut 0 bases from V and 2 bases from J, with 7 bases between. This CDR3 contains 15 residues. The CDR3 sequence is CASSQDGGSNERLFF. The DNA read from the CDR3 is TGTGCCAGCAGCCAAGACGGGGGATCCAACGAAAGATTATTT.

This clone was counted only a few times. The genes are named according to mouse. The read terminates 1 residue before the CDR3 end, so the remaining end is supplied by the germline J gene. This chain joins TRBV1 and TRBJ1-5; D may be TRBD1 (6 bases). This CDR3 has 14 residues. Germline-derived CDR1 and CDR2 are NSQYPW and LRSPGD (reference sequence). Trimming removed 0 bases from V and 3 bases from J, with 6 bases in between. CDR3 amino acids: CTCSADRGNQAPLF. CDR3 DNA, as far as it was read: TGCACCTGCAGTGCAGACAGGGGCAACCAGGCTCCGCTT.

With regard to this clone: Gene names refer to mouse genes. From the germline J gene comes the end of the CDR3, since the read stops 1 residue before it. V usage is TRBV3 and J usage is TRBJ2-5; D may be TRBD2 (6 bases). The CDR3 runs 13 residues. The V end was cut by 2 bases, the J end by 5 bases, with 8 bases between. Germline CDR1 SNHLY, CDR2 FYNGKV (reference sequence). CDR3 in amino acids: CASSLSGGDTQYF. CDR3 DNA, as far as it was read: TGTGCCAGCAGCTTATCGGGGGGAGACACCCAGTAC.

As to this clone: Mouse names are used for the genes. Read sequence stops 1 residue before the CDR3 end, and the germline J gene provides the missing end. This chain joins TRBV13-1 and TRBJ2-5; D unresolved. V was shortened by 1 base and J by 6 bases, with 6 bases between the two germline ends. The germline V gene has CDR1 NSHNY and CDR2 SYGAGN. The CDR3 has 12 amino acids. The sequenced CDR3 bases are TGTGCCAGCAGTGATAACCGGGACACCCAGTAC. Its translation: CASSDNRDTQY. The entire CDR3 protein is CASSDNRDTQYF.

A remark on this clone: Genes here carry mouse names. The read finishes 1 residue shy of the CDR3 end, and the germline J gene is used to complete it. The chain is built from TRBV13-2 and TRBJ1-4; TRBD1 is a possible D gene (5 bases). The V gene lost 2 bases and the J gene lost 3 bases, with 5 bases spanning the gap. CDR3 length: 13 amino acids. Germline CDR1 NNHNN, CDR2 SYGAGS (reference sequence). CDR3 sequence: CASGEGANERLFF. The CDR3 DNA, read in part, is TGTGCCAGCGGTGAGGGGGCCAACGAAAGATTATTT.

Of note for this clone: Gene names are mouse gene names. The CDR3 goes on 1 residue after the read ends, and that part is filled in from the germline J gene. This sequence joins TRBV2 and TRBJ2-2; no reliable D call. Germline V gives CDR1 LGHNA, CDR2 YSYQKL. The CDR3 runs to 14 residues. V lost 1 base and J 0 bases, leaving 3 bases between the germline ends. CDR3 residues: CASSQGSNTGQLYF. Partial CDR3 DNA: TGTGCCAGCAGCCAAGGATCAAACACCGGGCAGCTCTAC.

For this clone: Gene names and germline match the mouse. The read terminates 1 residue before the CDR3 end, so the remaining end is supplied by the germline J gene. The chain joins TRBV13-1 to TRBJ2-3; D is possibly TRBD2 (7 bases). Trimming left V 0 bases short and J 6 bases short, with 11 bases between. Germline-derived CDR1 and CDR2 are NSHNY and SYGAGN. The CDR3 runs 14 residues. CDR3 residues: CASSDAGGTETLYF. The DNA read from the CDR3 is TGTGCCAGCAGTGATGCTGGGGGCACTGAAACGCTGTAT.

With regard to this clone: The genes and germline here are from mouse. The read is 1 residue too short to cover the CDR3 end, so that end is filled in from the germline J gene. The chain recombines TRBV1 with TRBJ1-6; 7 bases are a match to TRBD1. TRBJ1-6 is filed as an ORF, its function uncertain. The V and J ends lost 5 bases and 3 bases, in that order; junction bases with no gene match: 4. CDR3 length: 15 residues. The germline V gene encodes CDR1 NSQYPW and CDR2 LRSPGD (reference sequence). The DNA read from the CDR3 is TGCACCTGCAGTCCCGGGACAGTCTATAATTCGCCCCTCTAC. This translates into CTCSPGTVYNSPLY. In full, the CDR3 is CTCSPGTVYNSPLYF.